These 32 T cell receptor beta chains share one sample of origin, sequenced in a study of blood T cell repertoires in COVID-19. Clones were read by immunoSEQ multiplex PCR, and TCRdb kept only the in-frame ones, dropping some. The sample has approximately 140,000 clones, roughly 84% seen once; the top ten hold 4.5% to 6%. Material: PBMCs or T cells enriched from blood (not recorded which). These receptors all stem from a woman between 45 and 60 years old who had been exposed to COVID-19.

V gene TRBV9 combines with J gene TRBJ1-1; TRBD1 matches 8 bases. The V and J ends lost 0 bases and 8 bases, in that order; junction bases with no gene match: 9. In germline, CDR1 is SGDLS, CDR2 YYNGEE. CDR3 length: 15 residues. CDR3 sequence: CASSVEGQERDEAFF. CDR3 bases: TGTGCCAGCAGCGTAGAGGGACAGGAGCGCGACGAAGCTTTCTTT.

V usage is TRBV2 and J usage is TRBJ2-7; 8 positions match TRBD1. The V gene end was trimmed by 7 bases and the J gene end by 1 base; junction bases not matched to a gene: 6. The CDR3 is made up of 14 amino acids. Germline V CDR1 and CDR2: SNHLY, FYNNEI. The CDR3 loop reads CASTHQGASYEQYF. CDR3 nucleotides: TGTGCCAGCACCCACCAGGGGGCGTCCTACGAGCAGTACTTC.

The rearrangement links TRBV7-8 to TRBJ1-2; no clear D gene. The V end was cut by 1 base, the J end by 0 bases, with 15 bases between. The CDR3 totals 17 residues. From germline, CDR1 is SGHVS and CDR2 FQNEAQ. The CDR3 reads CASSLVPTTPPNYGYTF. DNA for the CDR3: TGTGCCAGCAGCTTAGTTCCGACTACTCCCCCTAACTATGGCTACACCTTC.

V usage is TRBV7-9 and J usage is TRBJ1-2; perhaps TRBD1 as D (6 bases). Looked up from germline, CDR1 is SEHNR and CDR2 is FQNEAQ (reference sequence). The CDR3 is 16 amino acids. The germline V and J ends were trimmed by 5 bases and 0 bases, with 16 bases remaining between them. CDR3 nucleotide sequence: TGTGCCAGCAGCGCGCCGAAAGACAGGACTAACTATGGCTACACCTTC. This sequence encodes CASSAPKDRTNYGYTF.

This rearrangement joins TRBV7-9 to TRBJ2-1; a possible D gene is TRBD2 (6 bases). The CDR3 extends over 14 amino acids. The V gene's germline CDR1 is SEHNR and CDR2 FQNEAQ (reference sequence). V was trimmed by 7 bases and J by 1 base, leaving 11 bases between them. The CDR3 sequence is CASTGAGSYNEQFF. The DNA for the CDR3 is TGTGCCAGCACCGGGGCGGGATCCTACAATGAGCAGTTCTTC.

The V gene is TRBV9, the J gene TRBJ1-2; D possibly corresponds to TRBD1 (6 bases). Germline CDR1 and CDR2: SGDLS and YYNGEE. Trimming shortened V by 0 bases and J by 4 bases, and 13 bases separated the two germline ends. The CDR3 covers 15 residues. The CDR3 loop is CASSVGGGGVYGYTF. For the CDR3, the DNA is TGTGCCAGCAGCGTAGGTGGGGGCGGTGTCTATGGCTACACCTTC. Together with reference TRBV9 and TRBJ1-2, the CDR3 gives the full variable domain: DSGVTQTPKHLITATGQRVTLRCSPRSGDLSVYWYQQSLDQGLQFLIQYYNGEERAKGNILERFSAQQFPDLHSELNLSSLELGDSALYFCASSVGGGGVYGYTFGSGTRLTVV.

The chain is built from TRBV5-3 and TRBJ2-5, with 8 bases matching TRBD1. TRBV5-3 is flagged as an ORF with uncertain function. The CDR3 consists of 16 residues. V lost 7 bases, J lost 6 bases, and 17 bases stayed unmatched. CDR3 loop: CARDSANRGDPQTQYF. In DNA, the CDR3 is TGTGCCAGAGACTCCGCCAACAGGGGGGATCCTCAGACCCAGTACTTC.

The chain employs TRBV19 and TRBJ1-1, with 7 bases fitting TRBD1. Germline-derived CDR1 and CDR2 are LNHDA and SQIVND (reference sequence). Trimming removed 4 bases from V and 6 bases from J; junction bases left unmatched: 11. This CDR3 has 15 residues. The CDR3 reads CASSTRVDRRAEAFF. CDR3 bases: TGTGCCAGTAGTACAAGGGTGGACAGGCGGGCTGAAGCTTTCTTT.

The chain recombines TRBV29-1 with TRBJ1-5, with 9 bases lining up with TRBD1. Germline CDR1 and CDR2: SQVTM and ANQGSEA. The CDR3 consists of 16 residues. V trimming: 5 bases; J trimming: 4 bases; junction bases outside the gene matches: 12. The CDR3 region is CSVLNRDRVGNQPQHF. Written as DNA, the CDR3 is TGCAGCGTTTTGAATAGGGACAGGGTAGGGAATCAGCCCCAGCATTTT.

V usage is TRBV3-1 (or the pseudogene TRBV3-2) and J usage is TRBJ2-2; 8 bases are shared with TRBD1. Germline assignment: CDR1 LGHDT and CDR2 YNNKEL (reference sequence). The V gene end was trimmed by 1 base and the J gene end by 5 bases; junction bases not matched to a gene: 3. CDR3 size: 15 residues. In nucleotides, the CDR3 is TGTGCCAGCAGCCAAGTCCGACAGGGGACCGGGGAGCTGTTTTTT. It translates to CASSQVRQGTGELFF.

This chain uses TRBV7-9 with TRBJ2-2, with D possibly being TRBD2 (7 bases). CDR1 SEHNR and CDR2 FQNEAQ come from the germline V gene (reference sequence). The V end lost 1 base, the J end lost 6 bases, and 12 bases lay between the germline ends. The length of the CDR3 is 15 residues. CDR3 residues: CASSLGTGGSGELFF. DNA of the CDR3: TGTGCCAGCAGCTTAGGGACGGGGGGCTCCGGGGAGCTGTTTTTT.

This chain joins TRBV10-3 and TRBJ1-1; a possible D gene is TRBD1 (6 bases). The germline CDR1 and CDR2 sequences are ENHRY and SYGVKD. The V gene lost 5 bases and the J gene lost 2 bases, with 12 bases spanning the gap. The CDR3 is 14 amino acids. The CDR3 spells CAISNRARNTEAFF. CDR3 sequence (DNA): TGTGCCATCAGTAACAGGGCCCGTAACACTGAAGCTTTCTTT.

This chain connects TRBV29-1 to TRBJ2-5; 8 bases are a match to TRBD2. The trim removed 3 bases at V and 2 bases at J, leaving 5 bases unmatched. The CDR3 runs 14 residues. Germline V CDR1 and CDR2: SQVTM, ANQGSEA. The CDR3 DNA reads TGCAGCGTTGATTCAGCGGGGGTACAAGAGACCCAGTACTTC. It codes for CSVDSAGVQETQYF.

The chain combines TRBV7-9 with TRBJ1-2; 9 bases are shared with TRBD1. This CDR3 region has 15 residues. Germline CDR1 and CDR2: SEHNR and FQNEAQ (reference sequence). V trimming: 5 bases; J trimming: 4 bases; junction bases outside the gene matches: 8. CDR3 region: CASSPGQGGVYGYTF. The CDR3 nucleotides are TGTGCCAGCAGCCCGGGACAGGGAGGTGTCTATGGCTACACCTTC.

The table lists this clone with a few counts. The V and J genes are TRBV30 and TRBJ1-1; unclear D gene. The V and J ends lost 2 bases and 6 bases respectively, with 13 bases between them. This CDR3 region has 13 residues. In germline, CDR1 is GTSNPN, CDR2 SVGIG (reference sequence). The CDR3 DNA reads TGTGCCTGGAGTAAGCGGAGAAATTCTGAAGCTTTCTTT. It codes for CAWSKRRNSEAFF. Filled out from reference TRBV30 and TRBJ1-1, the complete variable domain reads SQTIHQWPATLVQPVGSPLSLECTVEGTSNPNLYWYRQAAGRGLQLLFYSVGIGQISSEVPQNLSASRPQDRQFILSSKKLLLSDSGFYLCAWSKRRNSEAFFGQGTRLTVV.

This chain uses TRBV6-2 or TRBV6-3 with TRBJ1-5, with TRBD1 matching over 7 bases. The CDR3 length is 15 residues. The ends lost 1 base at V and 6 bases at J; junction bases unmatched: 6. Germline-derived CDR1 and CDR2 are MNHEY and SVGEGT. The CDR3 nucleotides are TGTGCCAGCAGTTACTTATCGACAGGGTTTCAGCCCCAGCATTTT. Translating gives CASSYLSTGFQPQHF.

The CDR3 sequence is CASSVGGPGTSGRWNEQFF. The CDR3 region has the DNA TGTGCCAGCAGCGTAGGCGGGCCCGGGACTAGCGGGAGGTGGAATGAGCAGTTCTTC. This chain connects TRBV9 to TRBJ2-1; 15 nucleotides align to TRBD2. Germline V gene data show CDR1 as SGDLS and CDR2 as YYNGEE. Unmatched junction bases numbered 11, after V lost 0 bases and J lost 7 bases. The length of the CDR3 is 19 residues.

The chain employs TRBV29-1 and TRBJ2-7; the D gene is possibly TRBD1 (6 bases). The CDR3 is 13 amino acids. Trimming removed 3 bases from V and 7 bases from J, with 16 bases in between. Per germline, CDR1 SQVTM and CDR2 ANQGSEA. In nucleotides, the CDR3 is TGCAGCGTTGACGGGGACATTGGGGAGGAGCAGTACTTC. It yields the protein CSVDGDIGEEQYF.

J is TRBJ2-7 and V is TRBV29-1; 8 bases match TRBD1. CDR1 is SQVTM, CDR2 ANQGSEA, per germline. The length of the CDR3 is 15 residues. V gave up 2 bases and J gave up 3 bases; unmatched junction bases: 9. In DNA form, the CDR3 reads TGCAGCGTTGAACACGGACAGGGTCAAGGCTACGAGCAGTACTTC. Translation: CSVEHGQGQGYEQYF.

The rearrangement joins TRBV12-3 or TRBV12-4 to TRBJ1-4, with no clear D. Trimming removed 6 bases from V and 6 bases from J, with 8 bases in between. The CDR3 extends over 12 amino acids. The CDR3 DNA sequence: TGTGCCAGCAGCCCTTCCTATGAAAAACTGTTTTTT. Amino acid sequence: CASSPSYEKLFF.

The chain uses TRBV10-3 and TRBJ2-5, with D unclear. Per germline, CDR1 ENHRY and CDR2 SYGVKD. This CDR3 comprises 13 residues. Trimming pared 6 bases from V and 0 bases from J, leaving 8 bases between. CDR3 nucleotides: TGTGCCATCAGGGAGATTAACCAAGAGACCCAGTACTTC. This sequence encodes CAIREINQETQYF.

The chain recombines TRBV27 with TRBJ1-2, with TRBD1 matching over 7 bases. This CDR3 is 16 amino acids long. V trimming: 6 bases; J trimming: 5 bases; junction bases outside the gene matches: 15. The germline V gene has CDR1 MNHEY and CDR2 SMNVEV (reference sequence). CDR3 sequence: CASSPRERDRIYGYTF. The CDR3 DNA reads TGTGCCAGCAGCCCCCGTGAACGGGACAGAATATATGGCTACACCTTC.

This clone has at least ten counts. This sequence joins TRBV5-8 and TRBJ2-2; tentative D call: TRBD2 (5 bases). V was cut by 7 bases and J by 5 bases, with 15 bases left in between. Germline V CDR1 and CDR2: SGHTS, YDEGEE. The CDR3 consists of 14 residues. The CDR3 protein is CASGRDPGTGELFF. The CDR3 DNA reads as TGTGCCAGCGGTAGGGATCCGGGGACCGGGGAGCTGTTTTTT.

The CDR3 spells CASSGSGTVNEKLFF. CDR3 coding DNA: TGCGCCAGCAGCGGGTCCGGGACAGTAAATGAAAAACTGTTTTTT. The genes are TRBV5-1 and TRBJ1-4; TRBD1 aligns across 7 bases. The V gene's germline CDR1 is SGHRS and CDR2 YFSETQ. This CDR3 contains 15 residues. Trimming cost V 4 bases and J 5 bases; bases outside gene matches: 8. The full variable domain, rest sourced from reference TRBV5-1 and TRBJ1-4, is KAGVTQTPRYLIKTRGQQVTLSCSPISGHRSVSWYQQTPGQGLQFLFEYFSETQRNKGNFPGRFSGRQFSNSRSEMNVSTLELGDSALYLCASSGSGTVNEKLFFGSGTQLSVL.

The V and J genes are TRBV25-1 and TRBJ2-3; TRBD2 matches at 8 bases. Trimming removed 5 bases from V and 7 bases from J; junction bases left unmatched: 11. Germline CDR1 MGHDK, CDR2 SYGVNS. The CDR3 consists of 15 residues. Written as DNA, the CDR3 is TGTGCCAGCAGTCTAGCGGGCGCCACCCTAAATACGCAGTATTTT. Protein: CASSLAGATLNTQYF.

The chain uses TRBV7-4 and TRBJ1-4; D uncertain. This CDR3 is built from 12 residues. Trimming shortened V by 6 bases and J by 13 bases, and 15 bases separated the two germline ends. In germline, CDR1 is SGHVT, CDR2 SQSDAQ. The CDR3 DNA sequence: TGTGCCAGCAGGTGTAGGCCCGGGAGACTGTTTTTT. This codes for CASRCRPGRLFF.

The chain has TRBV6-4 and TRBJ1-2, with D possibly matching TRBD1 (6 bases). V was clipped by 5 bases and J by 0 bases, with 10 bases between them. The CDR3 totals 14 residues. Per the germline V gene, CDR1 is MRHNA and CDR2 is SNTAGT. CDR3 in DNA: TGTGCCAGCAGTCCAGGGGACGCTAACTATGGCTACACCTTC. It is translated as CASSPGDANYGYTF.

V usage is TRBV18 and J usage is TRBJ2-1, with TRBD2 matching 10 bases. In germline, CDR1 is KGHSH, CDR2 LQKENI. V dropped 2 bases and J dropped 0; count of bases not matched to a gene: 4. This CDR3 region has 17 residues. In DNA, the CDR3 is TGTGCCAGCTCACCATACAAGCGGGGGGGCTCCTACAATGAGCAGTTCTTC. Translation gives CASSPYKRGGSYNEQFF.

This sequence joins TRBV2 and TRBJ1-2; 8 nucleotides line up with TRBD1. The J segment lost 2 bases and the V segment lost 8 bases, leaving 7 bases of the junction unmatched. The CDR3 loop spans 14 amino acids. In germline, CDR1 is SNHLY, CDR2 FYNNEI. The CDR3 bases are TGTGCCAGCTCATCAGGGGGCGGAAACTATGGCTACACCTTC. This gives the protein CASSSGGGNYGYTF.

The genes are TRBV7-9 and TRBJ1-5; TRBD1 matches at 12 bases. Germline V gene sequence: CDR1 SEHNR, CDR2 FQNEAQ (reference sequence). The CDR3 runs to 16 residues. Losses at the gene ends were 4 bases for V and 6 bases for J; bases not matched to a gene: 7. CDR3 sequence reads: CASSSGQGAVSQPQHF. In DNA form, the CDR3 reads TGTGCCAGCAGCTCGGGACAGGGGGCTGTAAGTCAGCCCCAGCATTTT.

The chain links TRBV5-6 to TRBJ1-6; no firm D call. Germline assignment: CDR1 SGHDT and CDR2 YYEEEE. V lost 4 bases and J 4 bases, leaving 9 bases between the germline ends. The CDR3 runs to 14 residues. CDR3 bases: TGTGCCAGCAGCGCCAGACTTTATAATTCACCCCTCCACTTT. Its translation is CASSARLYNSPLHF.

With regard to this clone: A junction boundary mismatches the germline segment, possibly from a read error. This chain uses TRBV7-7 with TRBJ2-3; D not resolved. CDR1 is SSHAT and CDR2 is FNYEAQ in the germline V gene (reference sequence). There are 15 residues in the CDR3. The CDR3 sequence: CASSPGGLATDTQYF. The CDR3 coding sequence is TGTGCTAGCAGCCCCGGCGGTCTTGCCACAGATACGCAGTATTTT.